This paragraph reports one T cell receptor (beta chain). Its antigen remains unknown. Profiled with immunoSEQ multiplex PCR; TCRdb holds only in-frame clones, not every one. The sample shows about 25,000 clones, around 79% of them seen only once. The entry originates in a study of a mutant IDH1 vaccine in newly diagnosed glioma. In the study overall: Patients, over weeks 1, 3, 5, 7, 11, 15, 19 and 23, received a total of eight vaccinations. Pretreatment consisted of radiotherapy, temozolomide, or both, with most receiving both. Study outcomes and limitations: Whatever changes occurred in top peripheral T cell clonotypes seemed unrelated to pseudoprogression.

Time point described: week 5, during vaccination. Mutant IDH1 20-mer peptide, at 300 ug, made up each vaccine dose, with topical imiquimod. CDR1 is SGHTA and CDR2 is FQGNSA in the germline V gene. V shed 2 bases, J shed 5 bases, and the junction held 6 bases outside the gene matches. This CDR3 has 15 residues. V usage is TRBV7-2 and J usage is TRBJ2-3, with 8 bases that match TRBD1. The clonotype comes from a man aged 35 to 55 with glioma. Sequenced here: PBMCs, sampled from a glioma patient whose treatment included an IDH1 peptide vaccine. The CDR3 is CASSLRGTGRDTQYF. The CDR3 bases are TGTGCCAGCAGCTTAAGGGGGACAGGAAGAGATACGCAGTATTTT.